This T cell receptor beta chain emerged from a study of blood T cell repertoires in COVID-19. Method: immunoSEQ multiplex PCR; TCRdb's copy keeps in-frame clones and lacks some. The profile covers roughly 250,000 clones, with 84% appearing a single time and about 1.6% taken by the ten largest. The sequenced sample was peripheral blood. The TCR was taken from a woman aged 40 to 55 who had recovered from COVID-19.

The chain's CDR3 is CASSQPTTGNTEAFF. The CDR3 DNA reads TGCGCCAGCAGCCAGCCCACAACAGGGAACACTGAAGCTTTCTTT. The chain employs TRBV4-1 and TRBJ1-1; D may be TRBD1 (5 bases). V was pared by 3 bases and J by 1 base, with 12 bases between. The length of the CDR3 is 15 residues. CDR1 and CDR2 from the germline V gene are MGHRA and YSYEKL.